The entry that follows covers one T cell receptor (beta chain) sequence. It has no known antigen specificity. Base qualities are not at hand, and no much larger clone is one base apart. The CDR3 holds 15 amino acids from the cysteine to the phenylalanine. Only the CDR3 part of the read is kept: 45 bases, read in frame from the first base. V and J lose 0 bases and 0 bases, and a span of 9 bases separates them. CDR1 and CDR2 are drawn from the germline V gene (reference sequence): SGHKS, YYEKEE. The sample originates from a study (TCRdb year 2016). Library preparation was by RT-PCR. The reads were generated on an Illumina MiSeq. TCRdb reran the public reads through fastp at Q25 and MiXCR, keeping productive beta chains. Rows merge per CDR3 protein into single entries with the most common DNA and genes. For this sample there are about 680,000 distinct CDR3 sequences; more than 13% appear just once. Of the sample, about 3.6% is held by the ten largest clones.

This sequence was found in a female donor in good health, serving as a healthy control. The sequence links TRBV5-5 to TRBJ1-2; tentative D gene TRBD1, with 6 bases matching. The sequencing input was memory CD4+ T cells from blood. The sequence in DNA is TGTGCCAGCAGCTTGGAAGGACAGACTAACTATGGCTACACCTTC. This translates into CASSLEGQTNYGYTF.